This note documents a single TCR beta chain sequence. Production of TCR beta cDNA used 500 ng total RNA together with a constant-region primer. ARM-PCR, slightly modified, supplied the TCR beta libraries through three nested multiplex PCR rounds. The first two PCR rounds, approximately 10 cycles each, used TRBV1-TRBV30 forward primers and a C-beta reverse primer. TCRdb passed the multiplex PCR reads through MiXCR, listing each CDR3 protein once. The table includes 90,000 to 150,000 distinct CDR3 sequences, approximately 68% detected once. These data are taken from a study of tumor-infiltrating lymphocytes in primary liver carcinoma. Study details: There were tumors of stage T1-T3 N0M0, each 4.2 to 10 cm across.

The V gene's germline CDR1 is SGHAT and CDR2 FQNNGV. Trimming removed 5 bases from V and 15 bases from J; junction bases left unmatched: 24. The CDR3 is 17 amino acids. Starting material for RNA and DNA co-extraction consisted of about 20-30 mg of unsorted bulk tissue. The patients had histopathologically diagnosed primary liver carcinoma, and their disease was treated by surgical resection. The patients, who had chronic HBV infection, were treatment-naive (untreated). The TCR comes from a woman between 55 and 75 years old with primary liver carcinoma and hepatitis B virus infection. The J gene is TRBJ2-1, the V gene TRBV11-2; 8 positions match TRBD2. Sequencing used tumor-adjacent normal liver tissue. In nucleotides, the CDR3 is TGTGCCAGCAGCCCCGGGACTACCGGGAGGGCGCAGAATGAACGGTTCTTC. This sequence encodes CASSPGTTGRAQNERFF.